A single T cell receptor (beta chain) is shown here with its context. In the original workflow: Amplification of reference gene primers was used by the study to estimate nucleated cell counts. Repertoires were generated with immunoSEQ multiplex PCR, while TCRdb's copy carries only in-frame clones and drops some. V, J and clone size derive from that table, while D and trimming were established from the DNA sequence. Here the sample spans about 220,000 clones, 82% being singletons. This entry is derived from a study of blood T cell repertoires in COVID-19. Study-wide background: T cells, B-cell-depleted T cells, or PBMCs provided the cDNA or gDNA that served as material.

Germline-derived CDR1 and CDR2 are PRHDT and FYEKMQ (reference sequence). Germline trimming cut 5 bases from V and 1 base from J; bases unmatched to any gene: 6. CDR3 length: 15 residues. The chain has TRBV13 and TRBJ2-7, with TRBD1 matching over 9 bases. Sequencing was done on a sample of peripheral blood. This sequence was found in a woman in her seventies with acute or convalescent COVID-19. This CDR3 reads CASSRTGTGSYEQYF. The CDR3 DNA reads as TGTGCCAGCAGCCGCACCGGGACAGGGTCCTACGAGCAGTACTTC.